The rows below give T cell receptor beta chains drawn from one sample of a study of T-cell reconstitution after alpha-beta-depleted transplantation in children. TCRdb fed the PCR reads into MiXCR, producing one record per CDR3 protein. This sample has about 900,000 distinct CDR3 sequences, with roughly 29% found just once. The sample consisted of PBMCs, mostly from graft donor cells, taken 360 days after TCRalphabeta/CD19-depleted stem cell transplant. The receptors come from a boy under two years old who had a stem cell transplant for SCID, so the T cells may come from the graft donor. The CDR3 runs from the conserved cysteine through the conserved F or W. The order of the fields is clone size, V gene, J gene, D gene, CDR3 protein, CDR3 DNA. The D gene is left open where the match is weak. Size is omitted from some rows. Given values are once, few, many or a class for expanded clones.

abundance: few; v_gene: TRBV5-1; j_gene: TRBJ2-7; d_gene: TRBD1; CDR3aa: CASSGQAHPYEQYF; CDR3nt: TGCGCCAGCAGCGGACAGGCTCACCCCTACGAGCAGTACTTC
abundance: few; v_gene: TRBV19; j_gene: TRBJ2-1; d_gene: -; CDR3aa: CASSIGLAGGNEQFF; CDR3nt: TGTGCCAGTAGTATTGGGCTAGCCGGGGGCAATGAGCAGTTCTTC
abundance: few; v_gene: TRBV29-1; j_gene: TRBJ2-1; d_gene: -; CDR3aa: CSVEEGQWAREQFF; CDR3nt: TGCAGCGTTGAAGAGGGACAATGGGCTCGGGAGCAGTTCTTC
abundance: -; v_gene: TRBV20-1; j_gene: TRBJ2-7; d_gene: TRBD1; CDR3aa: CSFWGRDRGIHYEQYF; CDR3nt: TGCAGTTTTTGGGGCCGGGACAGGGGGATCCACTACGAGCAGTACTTC
abundance: few; v_gene: TRBV12-3/TRBV12-4; j_gene: TRBJ2-5; d_gene: -; CDR3aa: CASTTGLLIQETQYF; CDR3nt: TGTGCCAGCACTACTGGACTACTAATACAAGAGACCCAGTACTTC
abundance: few; v_gene: TRBV6-6; j_gene: TRBJ2-2; d_gene: -; CDR3aa: CASVGDIGELFF; CDR3nt: TGTGCCAGCGTCGGGGACATCGGGGAGCTGTTTTTT
abundance: once; v_gene: TRBV5-5; j_gene: TRBJ2-7; d_gene: TRBD2; CDR3aa: CASSWGLAVTYEQYF; CDR3nt: TGTGCCAGCAGCTGGGGACTAGCGGTAACCTACGAGCAGTACTTC
abundance: few; v_gene: TRBV15; j_gene: TRBJ1-4; d_gene: -; CDR3aa: CATSRGWNEKLFF; CDR3nt: TGTGCCACCAGCAGGGGATGGAATGAAAAACTGTTTTTT
abundance: -; v_gene: TRBV5-5; j_gene: TRBJ2-3; d_gene: -; CDR3aa: CASSSFQSGVNTDTQYF; CDR3nt: TGTGCCAGCAGCTCATTCCAATCAGGGGTCAACACAGATACGCAGTATTTT
abundance: -; v_gene: TRBV4-3; j_gene: TRBJ2-4; d_gene: -; CDR3aa: CASSQERYQAAKNIQYF; CDR3nt: TGCGCCAGCAGCCAAGAACGTTATCAGGCAGCCAAAAACATTCAGTACTTC
abundance: few; v_gene: TRBV15; j_gene: TRBJ2-7; d_gene: TRBD2; CDR3aa: CATSREASGGRSYEQYF; CDR3nt: TGTGCCACCAGCAGAGAGGCTAGCGGGGGACGCTCCTACGAGCAGTACTTC
abundance: -; v_gene: TRBV20-1; j_gene: TRBJ1-5; d_gene: TRBD1; CDR3aa: CSACTGVGGNQPQHF; CDR3nt: TGCAGTGCCTGCACAGGGGTTGGGGGCAATCAGCCCCAGCATTTT
abundance: -; v_gene: TRBV2; j_gene: TRBJ2-2; d_gene: -; CDR3aa: CASDGGTNTGELFF; CDR3nt: TGTGCCAGCGACGGAGGGACGAACACCGGGGAGCTGTTTTTT
abundance: once; v_gene: TRBV10-3; j_gene: TRBJ1-1; d_gene: -; CDR3aa: CAISGQNTEAFF; CDR3nt: TGTGCCATCTCCGGGCAGAACACTGAAGCTTTCTTT
abundance: -; v_gene: TRBV4-1; j_gene: TRBJ2-7; d_gene: -; CDR3aa: CASSQSGLTTYEQYF; CDR3nt: TGCGCCAGCAGCCAATCGGGACTGACTACCTACGAGCAGTACTTC
abundance: few; v_gene: TRBV29-1; j_gene: TRBJ1-1; d_gene: -; CDR3aa: CSGDLNTEAFF; CDR3nt: TGCAGCGGGGACTTGAACACTGAAGCTTTCTTT
abundance: -; v_gene: TRBV27; j_gene: TRBJ2-2; d_gene: -; CDR3aa: CASSLILGRTGELFF; CDR3nt: TGTGCCAGCAGTTTGATTCTTGGGAGGACCGGGGAGCTGTTTTTT
abundance: -; v_gene: TRBV20-1; j_gene: TRBJ2-1; d_gene: -; CDR3aa: CSARDVRGSYNEQFF; CDR3nt: TGCAGTGCTAGAGATGTGAGGGGGTCTTACAATGAGCAGTTCTTC
abundance: -; v_gene: TRBV11-1; j_gene: TRBJ2-2; d_gene: TRBD1; CDR3aa: CASSSGTGGMRELFF; CDR3nt: TGTGCCAGCAGCTCAGGGACAGGGGGAATGAGGGAGCTGTTTTTT
abundance: -; v_gene: TRBV25-1; j_gene: TRBJ2-1; d_gene: -; CDR3aa: CASSGGEPLNEQFF; CDR3nt: TGTGCCAGCAGTGGAGGCGAGCCTCTGAATGAGCAGTTCTTC
abundance: -; v_gene: TRBV12-5; j_gene: TRBJ1-4; d_gene: TRBD1; CDR3aa: CASRDSHEKLFF; CDR3nt: TGTGCTAGTAGGGACAGCCATGAAAAACTGTTTTTT
abundance: few; v_gene: TRBV7-9; j_gene: TRBJ2-7; d_gene: -; CDR3aa: CASSPSGGGGGSVYEQYF; CDR3nt: TGTGCCAGCAGCCCGTCCGGTGGAGGAGGTGGTTCGGTCTACGAGCAGTACTTC
abundance: -; v_gene: TRBV11-2; j_gene: TRBJ2-1; d_gene: -; CDR3aa: CASSSRSEQFF; CDR3nt: TGTGCCAGCAGCTCTCGATCTGAGCAGTTCTTC
abundance: -; v_gene: TRBV20-1; j_gene: TRBJ1-1; d_gene: TRBD1; CDR3aa: CSASPGQTWTEAFF; CDR3nt: TGCAGTGCTAGCCCGGGACAGACTTGGACTGAAGCTTTCTTT
abundance: -; v_gene: TRBV12-3/TRBV12-4; j_gene: TRBJ1-2; d_gene: TRBD1; CDR3aa: CASSPSIQPTGPYGYTF; CDR3nt: TGTGCCAGCAGCCCATCGATACAACCGACAGGGCCCTATGGCTACACCTTC
abundance: few; v_gene: TRBV20-1; j_gene: TRBJ1-4; d_gene: -; CDR3aa: CSASSGFNEKLFF; CDR3nt: TGCAGTGCTAGTTCGGGGTTTAATGAAAAACTGTTTTTT
abundance: -; v_gene: TRBV5-1; j_gene: TRBJ1-4; d_gene: -; CDR3aa: CASSSGGGAEKLFF; CDR3nt: TGCGCCAGCAGCTCCGGTGGAGGGGCTGAAAAACTGTTTTTT
abundance: -; v_gene: TRBV27; j_gene: TRBJ2-5; d_gene: -; CDR3aa: CASSFQGLSQETQYF; CDR3nt: TGTGCCAGCAGTTTTCAGGGACTCTCCCAAGAGACCCAGTACTTC
abundance: -; v_gene: TRBV7-2; j_gene: TRBJ2-7; d_gene: TRBD2; CDR3aa: CASSRAKGGDYEQYF; CDR3nt: TGTGCCAGCAGCCGAGCGAAGGGAGGGGACTACGAGCAGTACTTC
abundance: -; v_gene: TRBV7-9; j_gene: TRBJ2-3; d_gene: -; CDR3aa: CASSLAGGADTDTQYF; CDR3nt: TGTGCCAGCAGCTTAGCGGGCGGGGCGGACACAGATACGCAGTATTTT
abundance: -; v_gene: TRBV4-3; j_gene: TRBJ2-1; d_gene: TRBD2; CDR3aa: CASSQGRGTSDSSEQFF; CDR3nt: TGCGCCAGCAGCCAAGGCCGTGGGACTAGCGATTCTAGTGAGCAGTTCTTC
abundance: few; v_gene: TRBV10-3; j_gene: TRBJ2-7; d_gene: TRBD1; CDR3aa: CAISEPGTVGYF; CDR3nt: TGTGCCATCAGTGAGCCGGGGACAGTCGGGTACTTC
abundance: many; v_gene: TRBV7-2; j_gene: TRBJ2-5; d_gene: -; CDR3aa: CASSLELTETQYF; CDR3nt: TGTGCCAGCAGCTTAGAACTGACGGAGACCCAGTACTTC
abundance: few; v_gene: TRBV10-3; j_gene: TRBJ2-1; d_gene: -; CDR3aa: CAIKDSYNEQFF; CDR3nt: TGTGCCATCAAGGACAGTTACAATGAGCAGTTCTTC
abundance: few; v_gene: TRBV5-1; j_gene: TRBJ2-1; d_gene: TRBD2; CDR3aa: CASSPGGPTYNEQFF; CDR3nt: TGCGCCAGCAGCCCGGGGGGTCCCACCTACAATGAGCAGTTCTTC
abundance: few; v_gene: TRBV20-1; j_gene: TRBJ1-1; d_gene: -; CDR3aa: CSARGKTEAFF; CDR3nt: TGCAGTGCTCGGGGAAAGACTGAAGCTTTCTTT
abundance: -; v_gene: TRBV9; j_gene: TRBJ2-5; d_gene: TRBD2; CDR3aa: CASSPGGLAGIQETQYF; CDR3nt: TGTGCCAGCAGCCCCGGGGGACTAGCGGGGATCCAAGAGACCCAGTACTTC
abundance: -; v_gene: TRBV12-3/TRBV12-4; j_gene: TRBJ2-7; d_gene: -; CDR3aa: CASSLEQDYEQYF; CDR3nt: TGTGCCAGCAGTTTAGAGCAGGACTACGAGCAGTACTTC
abundance: -; v_gene: TRBV28; j_gene: TRBJ1-2; d_gene: -; CDR3aa: CASSLRVNGYTF; CDR3nt: TGTGCCAGCAGTTTAAGGGTAAATGGCTACACCTTC
abundance: -; v_gene: TRBV10-3; j_gene: TRBJ2-1; d_gene: -; CDR3aa: CAISGYNEQFF; CDR3nt: TGTGCCATCAGTGGGTACAATGAGCAGTTCTTC
abundance: -; v_gene: TRBV7-8; j_gene: TRBJ2-1; d_gene: -; CDR3aa: CASSLAGLLAYEQFF; CDR3nt: TGTGCCAGCAGCTTAGCAGGGTTGCTCGCATATGAGCAGTTCTTC
abundance: -; v_gene: TRBV12-3/TRBV12-4; j_gene: TRBJ1-1; d_gene: TRBD1; CDR3aa: CASSSHRGDTEAFF; CDR3nt: TGTGCCAGCAGTTCGCACAGGGGTGACACTGAAGCTTTCTTT
abundance: -; v_gene: TRBV20-1; j_gene: TRBJ2-5; d_gene: TRBD1; CDR3aa: CSARVLDRGPETQYF; CDR3nt: TGCAGTGCTAGAGTGTTGGACAGGGGGCCAGAGACCCAGTACTTC
abundance: many; v_gene: TRBV3-1; j_gene: TRBJ2-3; d_gene: TRBD1; CDR3aa: CASSRTGSSTDTQYF; CDR3nt: TGTGCCAGCAGCCGGACAGGCTCAAGCACAGATACGCAGTATTTT
abundance: few; v_gene: TRBV4-2; j_gene: TRBJ2-3; d_gene: TRBD2; CDR3aa: CASSQAGLAGGDTQYF; CDR3nt: TGTGCCAGCAGCCAAGCCGGACTAGCGGGGGGAGATACGCAGTATTTT
abundance: -; v_gene: TRBV5-1; j_gene: TRBJ1-3; d_gene: -; CDR3aa: CASSLEQGDGNTIYF; CDR3nt: TGCGCCAGCAGCCTTGAACAGGGTGATGGAAACACCATATATTTT
abundance: -; v_gene: TRBV5-6; j_gene: TRBJ1-1; d_gene: TRBD1; CDR3aa: CASSARTGDTEAFF; CDR3nt: TGTGCCAGCAGCGCACGGACAGGGGACACTGAAGCTTTCTTT
abundance: few; v_gene: TRBV3-1; j_gene: TRBJ2-5; d_gene: TRBD1; CDR3aa: CASSQFPSFPGQEETQYF; CDR3nt: TGTGCCAGCAGCCAGTTCCCCTCTTTCCCGGGACAGGAAGAGACCCAGTACTTC
abundance: -; v_gene: TRBV6-2/TRBV6-3; j_gene: TRBJ1-3; d_gene: -; CDR3aa: CASRETGRGGNTIYF; CDR3nt: TGTGCCAGCAGAGAAACAGGGCGCGGTGGAAACACCATATATTTT
abundance: -; v_gene: TRBV27; j_gene: TRBJ1-1; d_gene: -; CDR3aa: CASSPKTAHTEAFF; CDR3nt: TGTGCCAGCAGTCCTAAGACAGCCCACACTGAAGCTTTCTTT
abundance: few; v_gene: TRBV12-3/TRBV12-4; j_gene: TRBJ2-2; d_gene: -; CDR3aa: CASSFQLIGGELFF; CDR3nt: TGTGCCAGCAGTTTTCAACTGATCGGCGGGGAGCTGTTTTTT
abundance: -; v_gene: TRBV12-3/TRBV12-4; j_gene: TRBJ2-7; d_gene: -; CDR3aa: CASSFRQAGYEQYF; CDR3nt: TGTGCCAGCAGTTTTAGGCAGGCCGGGTACGAGCAGTACTTC
abundance: many; v_gene: TRBV2; j_gene: TRBJ2-1; d_gene: TRBD2; CDR3aa: CASSEGGGYNEQFF; CDR3nt: TGTGCCAGCAGTGAGGGCGGGGGCTACAATGAGCAGTTCTTC
abundance: -; v_gene: TRBV10-3; j_gene: TRBJ2-1; d_gene: TRBD1; CDR3aa: CAISGPGQRNEQFF; CDR3nt: TGTGCCATCAGTGGGCCGGGACAGAGGAATGAGCAGTTCTTC
abundance: -; v_gene: TRBV4-1; j_gene: TRBJ1-2; d_gene: -; CDR3aa: CASSQDHTDYGYTF; CDR3nt: TGCGCCAGCAGCCAAGATCATACCGACTATGGCTACACCTTC
abundance: many; v_gene: TRBV12-3/TRBV12-4; j_gene: TRBJ2-7; d_gene: -; CDR3aa: CASSSHANRGNEQYF; CDR3nt: TGTGCCAGCAGTTCCCACGCAAATAGGGGTAACGAGCAGTACTTC
abundance: few; v_gene: TRBV6-2/TRBV6-3; j_gene: TRBJ2-7; d_gene: -; CDR3aa: CASSYSDYEQYF; CDR3nt: TGTGCCAGCAGTTACTCTGATTACGAGCAGTACTTC
abundance: -; v_gene: TRBV2; j_gene: TRBJ2-1; d_gene: TRBD1; CDR3aa: CASSEGQGGYNEQFF; CDR3nt: TGTGCCAGCAGTGAAGGACAGGGGGGCTACAATGAGCAGTTCTTC
abundance: -; v_gene: TRBV11-2; j_gene: TRBJ1-3; d_gene: -; CDR3aa: CASILAGGPYTIYF; CDR3nt: TGTGCCAGCATCCTAGCCGGAGGGCCTTACACCATATATTTT
abundance: once; v_gene: TRBV12-3/TRBV12-4; j_gene: TRBJ1-2; d_gene: TRBD1; CDR3aa: CASSWTGYFGYTF; CDR3nt: TGTGCCAGCAGTTGGACAGGGTACTTTGGCTACACCTTC